Below, 29 T cell receptor beta chains from the same sample are listed, as sequenced in a study of T cell repertoires in cytomegalovirus infection. MiXCR was run by TCRdb on the reads, yielding one entry per CDR3 protein. The data show some 99,000 distinct CDR3 sequences, with 29% seen just once and about 81% held by the top ten. No antigens are known for them. The sample consisted of CD8+ T cells from cultured PBMCs, taken from culture after CMV antigen stimulation. All receptors derive from a human donor in good health (CMV status not recorded). Some clones in this sample may be carry-over from other donors' samples.

This clonotype has only a few counts. The chain links TRBV10-2 to TRBJ2-3; no clear D. CDR3 length: 14 residues. Trimming left V 2 bases short and J 2 bases short, with 8 bases between. CDR1 WSHSY and CDR2 SAAADI come from the germline V gene. The CDR3 reads CASSEAAPTDTQYF. As DNA, the CDR3 is TGCGCCAGCAGTGAGGCAGCCCCCACAGATACGCAGTATTTT.

J is TRBJ2-1 and V is TRBV2; D perhaps matches TRBD2 (5 bases). The CDR3 has 16 amino acids. The ends were cut back, 6 bases at V and 0 bases at J, with 15 bases in the middle. The germline gives CDR1 SNHLY, CDR2 FYNNEI. CDR3 nucleotide sequence: TGTGCCAGCAGGTGGACTCTCTTAAGCTCCTACAATGAGCAGTTCTTC. Translating it yields CASRWTLLSSYNEQFF.

The table lists this clonotype with many counts. CDR3 loop: CASSFGPPAGELFF. The CDR3 DNA sequence: TGTGCCAGCAGTTTCGGACCTCCGGCCGGGGAGCTGTTTTTT. The chain carries TRBV12-3 or TRBV12-4 and TRBJ2-2; no firm D call. There are 14 residues in the CDR3. The V gene lost 3 bases and the J gene lost 6 bases, with 11 bases spanning the gap.

V gene TRBV12-3 or TRBV12-4 combines with J gene TRBJ2-7; D ambiguous. Trimming removed 6 bases at V and 3 bases at J, with 9 bases between. The CDR3 has 12 residues. The CDR3 region is CASSSHLYEQYF. The CDR3 coding sequence is TGTGCCAGCAGCTCACATCTCTACGAGCAGTACTTC.

In its sample, this clonotype was seen once. The chain carries TRBV19 and TRBJ1-3, with D possibly TRBD1 on 5 matching bases. V lost 10 bases and J lost 0, with 13 bases in between. The CDR3 is made up of 14 amino acids. In germline, CDR1 is LNHDA, CDR2 SQIVND (reference sequence). CDR3 in DNA: TGTGCCACGTGGGCGGGGGACTCTGGAAACACCATATATTTT. The encoded protein is CATWAGDSGNTIYF.

This clonotype was detected only a few times. The genes are TRBV4-1 and TRBJ2-1, with TRBD2 identical over 8 bases. V was clipped by 6 bases and J by 8 bases; unmatched bases: 12. The germline V gene has CDR1 MGHRA and CDR2 YSYEKL. The CDR3 contains 15 residues. The CDR3 loop reads CASRYITGGLDEQFF. The CDR3 DNA is TGCGCCAGCAGATATATAACGGGGGGGTTAGATGAGCAGTTCTTC.

Only a few counts were recorded for this clonotype. The chain joins TRBV7-6 to TRBJ2-5; D is perhaps TRBD1 or TRBD2 (7 bases each). Germline V gives CDR1 SGHVS, CDR2 FNYEAQ. Trimming left V 7 bases short and J 1 base short, with 10 bases between. CDR3 length: 13 residues. The CDR3 DNA reads as TGTGCCAGCATCAGGGGGGGCCAAGAGACCCAGTACTTC. This sequence encodes CASIRGGQETQYF.

This chain uses TRBV29-1 with TRBJ1-2; perhaps TRBD1 as D (6 bases). This CDR3 is built from 13 residues. The germline V gene encodes CDR1 SQVTM and CDR2 ANQGSEA. V lost 6 bases and J 1 base, leaving 12 bases between the germline ends. Written as DNA, the CDR3 is TGCAGCGTGGAGGGGGACTTTAACTATGGCTACACCTTC. Protein: CSVEGDFNYGYTF.

The CDR3 sequence is CSATANDNENIQYF. In DNA form, the CDR3 reads TGCAGTGCTACCGCCAATGACAATGAAAACATTCAGTACTTC. The rearrangement joins TRBV20-1 to TRBJ2-4; no definite D call. V was trimmed by 4 bases and J by 5 bases, leaving 15 bases between them. CDR3 length equals 14 residues. CDR1 and CDR2 (germline): DFQATT, SNEGSKA (reference sequence).

The chain has TRBV7-6 and TRBJ2-5; D is perhaps TRBD2 (5 bases). Trimming removed 5 bases from V and 9 bases from J, with 22 bases in between. From germline, CDR1 is SGHVS and CDR2 FNYEAQ. This CDR3 contains 15 residues. The chain's CDR3 is CASSEGIGPAKAQYF. The CDR3 nucleotides are TGTGCCAGCAGCGAGGGTATTGGACCCGCTAAGGCCCAGTACTTC.

The rearrangement links TRBV7-9 to TRBJ2-7, with a weak D call TRBD2 (6 bases). The germline V and J ends were trimmed by 4 bases and 1 base, with 11 bases remaining between them. The CDR3 sequence is 14 residues long. Germline V gene sequence: CDR1 SEHNR, CDR2 FQNEAQ (reference sequence). CDR3: CASSSGRLSYEQYF. The CDR3 DNA reads TGTGCCAGCAGCTCCGGGAGACTATCCTACGAGCAGTACTTC.

The rearrangement uses TRBV7-9 and TRBJ2-3, with D unclear. The CDR3 has 15 residues. The germline V and J ends were trimmed by 4 bases and 5 bases, with 16 bases remaining between them. Looked up from germline, CDR1 is SEHNR and CDR2 is FQNEAQ (reference sequence). The CDR3 DNA sequence: TGTGCCAGCAGCTCGACAACCCTCAAGAGAGATACGCAGTATTTT. This gives the protein CASSSTTLKRDTQYF. Full variable domain (remainder filled in from reference TRBV7-9 and TRBJ2-3): DTGVSQNPRHKITKRGQNVTFRCDPISEHNRLYWYRQTLGQGPEFLTYFQNEAQLEKSRLLSDRFSAERPKGSFSTLEIQRTEQGDSAMYLCASSSTTLKRDTQYFGPGTRLTVL.

This clonotype was picked up a small number of times. The V and J genes are TRBV2 and TRBJ2-5; D gene ambiguous. Germline V gene sequence: CDR1 SNHLY, CDR2 FYNNEI. CDR3 length equals 13 residues. Trimming removed 3 bases from V and 4 bases from J, with 9 bases in between. CDR3 sequence (DNA): TGTGCCAGCAGTGACTCCGAACTAGAGACCCAGTACTTC. Its translation is CASSDSELETQYF.

This chain connects TRBV12-3 or TRBV12-4 to TRBJ2-3; D ambiguous. V gave up 6 bases and J gave up 2 bases, with 9 bases separating them. The CDR3 covers 13 residues. The CDR3 protein is CASSLHHTDTQYF. Here the CDR3 DNA reads TGTGCCAGCAGCCTTCATCACACAGATACGCAGTATTTT.

Written as DNA, the CDR3 is TGTGCCAGTAGTATAAGGCAGGGGGGTACCACAGATACGCAGTATTTT. Protein: CASSIRQGGTTDTQYF. V is TRBV19 and J is TRBJ2-3; a weak D match, TRBD1 (7 bases). This CDR3 region has 16 residues. Germline V gene data show CDR1 as LNHDA and CDR2 as SQIVND (reference sequence). Trimming stripped 2 bases from V and 2 bases from J, with 14 bases between.

This clonotype has at least ten counts. CDR3 in DNA: TGTGCCAGCAGTTCCCGGGACATAAACACTGAAGCTTTCTTT. As protein: CASSSRDINTEAFF. The rearrangement links TRBV28 to TRBJ1-1; possible D gene TRBD1, 6 bases. Trimming removed 4 bases at V and 2 bases at J, with 11 bases between. Germline-derived CDR1 and CDR2 are MDHEN and SYDVKM. The CDR3 totals 14 residues.

V is TRBV14 and J is TRBJ1-1; D might be TRBD1 (5 bases). Germline loops: CDR1 SGHDN, CDR2 FVKESK. Trimming cost V 2 bases and J 7 bases, with 11 bases left between them. The CDR3 runs 13 residues. The CDR3 spells CASSQLEGLEAFF. The CDR3 bases are TGTGCCAGCAGCCAACTGGAGGGGCTTGAAGCTTTCTTT.

The chain employs TRBV5-6 and TRBJ2-4, with D possibly TRBD2 on 6 matching bases. Germline lookup yields CDR1 SGHDT and CDR2 YYEEEE. CDR3 length equals 15 residues. Trimming pared 0 bases from V and 6 bases from J, leaving 13 bases between. Here the CDR3 DNA reads TGTGCCAGCAGCTTGGGGAGGGGAGTCGGAAACATTCAGTACTTC. This gives the protein CASSLGRGVGNIQYF.

This clonotype has a handful of counts. The chain links TRBV10-3 to TRBJ1-1, with TRBD1 as a possible D gene (5 bases). V lost 3 bases and J lost 0, with 14 bases in between. CDR3 size: 16 residues. Germline V gene data show CDR1 as ENHRY and CDR2 as SYGVKD. CDR3 protein: CAISDLPGRLNTEAFF. The CDR3 DNA follows: TGTGCCATCAGTGACCTCCCGGGACGGCTGAACACTGAAGCTTTCTTT.

The genes are TRBV24-1 and TRBJ1-2; D might be TRBD1 (6 bases). Per germline, CDR1 KGHDR and CDR2 SFDVKD. CDR3 size: 13 residues. The V end was cut by 5 bases, the J end by 2 bases, with 8 bases between. In DNA form, the CDR3 reads TGTGCCACCAGTGTGGGGGGCAACTATGGCTACACCTTC. Its translation is CATSVGGNYGYTF.

This sequence joins TRBV2 and TRBJ1-6, with 9 bases fitting TRBD1. The CDR3 is made up of 22 amino acids. V shed 8 bases and J 10 bases; nucleotides not matched to a gene: 33. Germline CDR1 SNHLY, CDR2 FYNNEI. Here the CDR3 DNA reads TGTGCCAGCGGGGGGGCCTACAGGGGGCCTAACGAGAACGGGGTCGTAGACTCACCCCTCCACTTT. It is translated as CASGGAYRGPNENGVVDSPLHF.

The chain is built from TRBV15 and TRBJ2-1; TRBD1 agrees at 7 bases. V was clipped by 1 base and J by 6 bases; unmatched bases: 9. CDR3 length equals 16 residues. Germline CDR1 LNHNV, CDR2 YYDKDF (reference sequence). CDR3 nucleotide sequence: TGTGCCACCAGCAGAGTTAAGGGGGCGGGTTTCAATGAGCAGTTCTTC. Amino acids: CATSRVKGAGFNEQFF.

The V gene is TRBV28, the J gene TRBJ1-1, with D perhaps matching TRBD1 (5 bases). Germline loops: CDR1 MDHEN, CDR2 SYDVKM. This CDR3 comprises 14 residues. The V gene lost 3 bases and the J gene lost 2 bases, with 10 bases spanning the gap. CDR3 coding DNA: TGTGCCAGCAGTTTTTATAGGGGTAACACTGAAGCTTTCTTT. Protein product: CASSFYRGNTEAFF.

The genes are TRBV30 and TRBJ1-5; no definite D call. CDR3 length: 12 residues. Germline CDR1 is GTSNPN and CDR2 is SVGIG (reference sequence). Trimming pared 4 bases from V and 2 bases from J, leaving 6 bases between. Written as DNA, the CDR3 is TGTGCCTGGACAGATGGCAATCAGCCCCAGCATTTT. It codes for CAWTDGNQPQHF.

This clonotype was detected many times. The DNA of the CDR3 is TGTGCCAGCAGCGCAGGGGGTAGCTCCTACAATGAGCAGTTCTTC. Protein product: CASSAGGSSYNEQFF. This chain joins TRBV9 and TRBJ2-1; 7 bases agree with TRBD1. Germline trimming cut 3 bases from V and 0 bases from J; bases unmatched to any gene: 3. The CDR3 has 15 amino acids. From germline, CDR1 is SGDLS and CDR2 YYNGEE.

This sequence joins TRBV28 and TRBJ2-2; no clear D gene. CDR3 size: 13 residues. Germline CDR1 MDHEN, CDR2 SYDVKM. Trimming removed 6 bases from V and 3 bases from J, with 8 bases in between. CDR3 in DNA: TGTGCCAGCAGCCATGGGGACACCGGGGAGCTGTTTTTT. Protein product: CASSHGDTGELFF.

This clonotype was counted ten times or more. This rearrangement joins TRBV11-2 to TRBJ2-7; D gene unclear. The germline V gene encodes CDR1 SGHAT and CDR2 FQNNGV. Between the trimmed V and J ends, which lost 0 bases and 0 bases, there was a span of 3 bases. The CDR3 covers 13 residues. CDR3 nucleotides: TGTGCCAGCAGCTTAGAAGGCTCCTACGAGCAGTACTTC. Translation: CASSLEGSYEQYF. Full variable domain (rest looked up from reference TRBV11-2 and TRBJ2-7): EAGVAQSPRYKIIEKRQSVAFWCNPISGHATLYWYQQILGQGPKLLIQFQNNGVVDDSQLPKDRFSAERLKGVDSTLKIQPAKLEDSAVYLCASSLEGSYEQYFGPGTRLTVT.

This clonotype occurred many times. The V and J genes are TRBV12-3 or TRBV12-4 and TRBJ1-5; D is perhaps TRBD1 (6 bases). The CDR3 is 15 amino acids. The V gene lost 6 bases and the J gene lost 1 base, with 13 bases spanning the gap. The CDR3 DNA reads as TGTGCCAGCAGACTAACAGGGTCCAGCAATCAGCCCCAGCATTTT. Amino acid sequence: CASRLTGSSNQPQHF.

This clonotype was seen a few times. The chain couples TRBV11-2 to TRBJ2-3; unclear D gene. CDR1 and CDR2 from the germline V gene are SGHAT and FQNNGV. This CDR3 spans 14 amino acids. V shed 5 bases and J shed 1 base, with 10 bases lying between them. CDR3 in amino acids: CASSPPVGTDTQYF. The CDR3 coding sequence is TGTGCCAGCAGCCCACCGGTAGGCACAGATACGCAGTATTTT.